A selection of T cell receptor beta chains follows, all from one sample in a study of persistence of HIV-infected CD4 T cells. The assay was immunoSEQ multiplex PCR, and TCRdb's table has in-frame clones only and misses some. The sample carries under 20,000 clones, 65% recorded once. Their specific antigens are unknown. The source material was CD4+ T cells sorted from PBMCs after approximately 19-hour stimulation, sampled from a patient who received antiretroviral therapy. The receptors were gathered from an adult woman with HIV who was CMV-seropositive. Each CDR3 is given with its conserved first and last residue. The D gene is left open where the match is weak. Clone size, where shown, is once, few, many, or a class for clones that have expanded.

d_gene: TRBD1; j_gene: TRBJ2-7; v_gene: TRBV6-5; abundance: -; CDR3nt: TGTGCCAGCAGTTCCCGGTGGGACAGCTACGAGCAGTACTTC; CDR3aa: CASSSRWDSYEQYF
d_gene: -; j_gene: TRBJ2-2; v_gene: TRBV19; abundance: -; CDR3nt: TGTGCCAGTAGTATTCAACCATCCGGGGAGCTGTTTTTT; CDR3aa: CASSIQPSGELFF
d_gene: -; j_gene: TRBJ2-6; v_gene: TRBV6-1; abundance: once; CDR3nt: TGTGCCAGCAGTGAATGGGGGGGGCTGTCGGGGGCCAACGTCCTGACTTTC; CDR3aa: CASSEWGGLSGANVLTF
d_gene: -; j_gene: TRBJ2-3; v_gene: TRBV10-3; abundance: once; CDR3nt: TGTGCCAGCTTCCCCGCCAGGGGTTCCGGCACAGATACGCAGTATTTT; CDR3aa: CASFPARGSGTDTQYF
d_gene: -; j_gene: TRBJ1-1; v_gene: TRBV25-1; abundance: -; CDR3nt: TGTGCCAGCAGTTCCGGACGGGAGAACACTGAAGCTTTCTTT; CDR3aa: CASSSGRENTEAFF
d_gene: -; j_gene: TRBJ1-6; v_gene: TRBV6-4; abundance: -; CDR3nt: TGTGCCAGCAGTGACTCGGGGTCGCGGTCACCCCTCCACTTT; CDR3aa: CASSDSGSRSPLHF
d_gene: TRBD2; j_gene: TRBJ2-3; v_gene: TRBV6-6; abundance: -; CDR3nt: TGTGCCAGCAGTCGCTATAGGACTAGCGGTACTAGCACAGATACGCAGTATTTT; CDR3aa: CASSRYRTSGTSTDTQYF
d_gene: -; j_gene: TRBJ2-1; v_gene: TRBV5-1; abundance: medium-sized; CDR3nt: TGCGCCAGCAGCTTGATACAGGGCTATGGTGAGCAGTTCTTC; CDR3aa: CASSLIQGYGEQFF
d_gene: -; j_gene: TRBJ1-1; v_gene: TRBV11-1; abundance: -; CDR3nt: TGTGCCATTTTACAACGGGGGGGCACTGAAGCTTTCTTT; CDR3aa: CAILQRGGTEAFF
d_gene: TRBD1; j_gene: TRBJ1-4; v_gene: TRBV25-1; abundance: few; CDR3nt: TGTGCCAGCAGTCTCCGGACAGGGTCTAATGAAAAACTGTTTTTT; CDR3aa: CASSLRTGSNEKLFF
d_gene: TRBD2; j_gene: TRBJ2-1; v_gene: TRBV9; abundance: few; CDR3nt: TGTGCCAGCAGCGTAGTCCTAGCGGGGGTCTCGAATGAGCAGTTCTTC; CDR3aa: CASSVVLAGVSNEQFF
d_gene: -; j_gene: TRBJ1-5; v_gene: TRBV6-5; abundance: -; CDR3nt: TGTGCCAGCAGACAAACCTGGCGGGGAGCCCAGCCCCAGCATTTT; CDR3aa: CASRQTWRGAQPQHF
d_gene: -; j_gene: TRBJ1-2; v_gene: TRBV29-1; abundance: medium-sized; CDR3nt: TGCAGCGTTCTCCCCGGCTACACCTTC; CDR3aa: CSVLPGYTF
d_gene: TRBD1; j_gene: TRBJ2-3; v_gene: TRBV18; abundance: -; CDR3nt: TGTGCCAGCTCAGAGGACAGGGGGGATACGCAGTATTTT; CDR3aa: CASSEDRGDTQYF
d_gene: -; j_gene: TRBJ2-7; v_gene: TRBV5-1; abundance: -; CDR3nt: TGCGCCAGCAGCTGGACAGCCCCCTACGAGCAGTACTTC; CDR3aa: CASSWTAPYEQYF
d_gene: -; j_gene: TRBJ1-2; v_gene: TRBV27; abundance: -; CDR3nt: TGTGCCAGCCGTTTTGCCAGTGCGACCGTCCATGGCTACACCTTC; CDR3aa: CASRFASATVHGYTF